One and the same sample provided the 30 T cell receptor beta chains below, sequenced in a study of beta chain features in type 1 diabetes. Broader study findings: Shortening of TCRB CDR3s, moderate but significant, appeared in all four CD4+ subsets of Type 1 diabetes patients.

Their cognate antigens are unknown. Expressed TCRB transcripts were sequenced, since all the RNA that had been isolated was reverse transcribed. This table comes from immunoSEQ multiplex PCR, and its TCRdb copy is limited to in-frame clones, with some not included. The table has fewer than 300,000 clones, 11% seen once. The sequenced sample was naive CD4+ T cells from blood. The receptors derive from a man aged 25 to 45 with type 1 diabetes.

The rearrangement links TRBV5-4 to TRBJ1-1, with TRBD1 matching 8 bases. The germline V gene has CDR1 SGHNT and CDR2 YYREEE (reference sequence). V dropped 4 bases and J dropped 2; count of bases not matched to a gene: 7. The CDR3 is made up of 15 amino acids. CDR3 amino acids: CASSRPGTGNTEAFF. The DNA of the CDR3 is TGTGCCAGCAGCCGGCCGGGGACAGGAAACACTGAAGCTTTCTTT.

This clone was detected only a few times. The chain uses TRBV7-9 and TRBJ1-6, with 7 bases that match TRBD1. This CDR3 has 14 amino acids. The V gene's germline CDR1 is SEHNR and CDR2 FQNEAQ (reference sequence). V gave up 5 bases and J gave up 7 bases; unmatched junction bases: 5. The DNA of the CDR3 is TGTGCCAGCAGCGACGACAGGGTAAATTCACCCCTCCACTTT. Translated: CASSDDRVNSPLHF.

The chain uses TRBV5-6 and TRBJ2-1, with 8 bases aligning to TRBD1. Germline CDR1 and CDR2: SGHDT and YYEEEE. The CDR3 is 17 residues long. Trimming removed 1 base from V and 5 bases from J; junction bases left unmatched: 11. CDR3 in DNA: TGTGCCAGCAGCTTGTTCAGGGGGCACGAAGGGCACAATGAGCAGTTCTTC. It specifies CASSLFRGHEGHNEQFF.

The table lists this clone with a few counts. J is TRBJ2-1 and V is TRBV5-1, with 9 nucleotides matching TRBD1. CDR3 length: 14 amino acids. Per the germline V gene, CDR1 is SGHRS and CDR2 is YFSETQ. The J segment lost 4 bases and the V segment lost 4 bases, leaving 3 bases of the junction unmatched. The chain's CDR3 is CASSRGTGYNEQFF. The CDR3 DNA is TGCGCCAGCAGCCGCGGGACAGGGTACAATGAGCAGTTCTTC.

The V and J genes are TRBV9 and TRBJ1-4; possibly TRBD1 for D (6 bases). Germline V lookup: CDR1 SGDLS, CDR2 YYNGEE. CDR3 size: 15 residues. The V end lost 0 bases, the J end lost 8 bases, and 14 bases lay between the germline ends. The chain's CDR3 is CASSVGAGEREKLFF. The CDR3 bases are TGTGCCAGCAGCGTAGGGGCAGGGGAGCGGGAAAAACTGTTTTTT.

This chain joins TRBV2 and TRBJ1-1; D remains ambiguous. The CDR3 has 13 residues. The ends were cut back, 6 bases at V and 0 bases at J, with 8 bases in the middle. CDR1 is SNHLY and CDR2 is FYNNEI in the germline V gene. The CDR3 region is CASRGEMNTEAFF. DNA of the CDR3: TGTGCCAGCAGGGGCGAGATGAACACTGAAGCTTTCTTT.

This clone was seen a few times. The rearrangement joins TRBV15 to TRBJ2-1, with a tentative D call TRBD1 (5 bases). The CDR3 contains 12 residues. Looked up from germline, CDR1 is LNHNV and CDR2 is YYDKDF (reference sequence). V lost 5 bases and J 8 bases, leaving 10 bases between the germline ends. In DNA, the CDR3 is TGTGCCACCAGCTACAGGTCGGATGAGCAGTTCTTC. This translates into CATSYRSDEQFF.

There are a few counts of this clone. This chain uses TRBV6-1 with TRBJ2-7, with D perhaps TRBD2 (5 bases). Per the germline V gene, CDR1 is MNHNS and CDR2 is SASEGT. This CDR3 contains 14 residues. The V end was cut by 7 bases, the J end by 3 bases, with 16 bases between. Written as DNA, the CDR3 is TGTGCCAGCACCCGGGAAGGGAGCTTCTACGAGCAGTACTTC. Its translation: CASTREGSFYEQYF.

V usage is TRBV6-5 and J usage is TRBJ1-5; D is ambiguous. The CDR3 has 14 residues. Trimming removed 2 bases from V and 4 bases from J, with 9 bases in between. CDR1 is MNHEY, CDR2 SVGAGI, per germline. CDR3 coding DNA: TGTGCCAGCAGTTACGATGGAGTAAATCAGCCCCAGCATTTT. Encoded protein: CASSYDGVNQPQHF.

The chain uses TRBV28 and TRBJ2-1; the D gene is possibly TRBD1 (5 bases). The CDR3 runs to 15 residues. Germline CDR1 MDHEN, CDR2 SYDVKM. Trimming pared 3 bases from V and 4 bases from J, leaving 13 bases between. Here the CDR3 reads CASSFRERNYNEQFF. As DNA, the CDR3 is TGTGCCAGCAGTTTCAGGGAAAGGAATTACAATGAGCAGTTCTTC.

This clone has just a few counts. The chain couples TRBV9 to TRBJ2-1, with 11 bases identical to TRBD1. V was clipped by 6 bases and J by 5 bases; unmatched bases: 4. The CDR3 loop spans 14 amino acids. The germline V gene has CDR1 SGDLS and CDR2 YYNGEE. CDR3 sequence reads: CASNRDRGDNEQFF. The CDR3 DNA sequence: TGTGCCAGCAACCGGGACAGGGGGGACAATGAGCAGTTCTTC.

As to this clone: The sample contains more than one DNA sequence encoding this CDR3. The V and J genes are TRBV18 and TRBJ1-2; 8 bases map to TRBD1. Unmatched junction bases numbered 5, after V lost 3 bases and J lost 2 bases. CDR3 length: 15 residues. The germline V gene encodes CDR1 KGHSH and CDR2 LQKENI. The CDR3 spells CASSPRQGRNYGYTF. The DNA for the CDR3 is TGTGCCAGCTCACCTCGACAGGGGAGGAACTATGGCTACACCTTC. Full variable domain (outside the CDR3, taken from reference TRBV18 and TRBJ1-2): NAGVMQNPRHLVRRRGQEARLRCSPMKGHSHVYWYRQLPEEGLKFMVYLQKENIIDESGMPKERFSAEFPKEGPSILRIQQVVRGDSAAYFCASSPRQGRNYGYTFGSGTRLTVV.

This clone has a count of ten or more. The rearrangement links TRBV19 to TRBJ2-2; D possibly corresponds to TRBD1 (6 bases). CDR3 length equals 14 residues. Trimming left V 5 bases short and J 4 bases short, with 11 bases between. Germline assignment: CDR1 LNHDA and CDR2 SQIVND (reference sequence). The CDR3 coding sequence is TGTGCCAGTAGTCCCCTACAGGGCACCGGGGAGCTGTTTTTT. Translated, it gives CASSPLQGTGELFF.

This clone was picked up a small number of times. This rearrangement joins TRBV7-9 to TRBJ2-7, with 7 bases that match TRBD1. Germline CDR1 is SEHNR and CDR2 is FQNEAQ (reference sequence). Trimming removed 5 bases from V and 2 bases from J; junction bases left unmatched: 6. The CDR3 contains 14 residues. Here the CDR3 DNA reads TGTGCCAGCAGCACGGGACAGTCAGCCTACGAGCAGTACTTC. This translates into CASSTGQSAYEQYF.

The chain has TRBV29-1 and TRBJ2-3, with D tentatively TRBD1 (5 bases). V dropped 5 bases and J dropped 0 bases, with 18 bases sitting between them. CDR3 length: 16 amino acids. Germline V gene lookup returns CDR1 SQVTM and CDR2 ANQGSEA. The CDR3 reads CSVQSTAASSTDTQYF. In nucleotides, the CDR3 is TGCAGCGTTCAGTCGACAGCCGCTTCTAGCACAGATACGCAGTATTTT.

The rearrangement joins TRBV18 to TRBJ2-7; D is perhaps TRBD2 (6 bases). The CDR3 is 15 residues long. Per germline, CDR1 KGHSH and CDR2 LQKENI. V was pared by 2 bases and J by 2 bases, with 13 bases between. Here the CDR3 DNA reads TGTGCCAGCTCACCAATGGGGACTGCCCCCTACGAGCAGTACTTC. Translating gives CASSPMGTAPYEQYF.

In this sample, this clone turned up a few times. The chain uses TRBV29-1 and TRBJ2-6, with TRBD1 matching 9 bases. The CDR3 is 16 amino acids. The V gene's germline CDR1 is SQVTM and CDR2 ANQGSEA. V dropped 6 bases and J dropped 1; count of bases not matched to a gene: 7. In DNA form, the CDR3 reads TGCAGCGTCACTGGGACAGGGAAATCTGGGGCCAACGTCCTGACTTTC. Translated, it gives CSVTGTGKSGANVLTF.

This clone has more than one count but fewer than ten. V and J are TRBV9 and TRBJ2-2; no definite D call. Trimming removed 3 bases from V and 5 bases from J, with 8 bases in between. CDR1 is SGDLS, CDR2 YYNGEE, per germline. The CDR3 is made up of 13 amino acids. The CDR3 DNA sequence: TGTGCCAGCAGCGGTCTAAGAACCGGGGAGCTGTTTTTT. Translated: CASSGLRTGELFF. Filled out from reference TRBV9 and TRBJ2-2, the complete variable domain reads DSGVTQTPKHLITATGQRVTLRCSPRSGDLSVYWYQQSLDQGLQFLIQYYNGEERAKGNILERFSAQQFPDLHSELNLSSLELGDSALYFCASSGLRTGELFFGEGSRLTVL.

This clone was observed a handful of times. V is TRBV25-1 and J is TRBJ2-7; D unresolved. Germline CDR1 reads MGHDK; CDR2 reads SYGVNS. The CDR3 loop spans 12 amino acids. The V gene lost 3 bases and the J gene lost 3 bases, with 6 bases spanning the gap. The CDR3 region has the DNA TGTGCCAGCAGTGAGCGTGGCTACGAGCAGTACTTC. Translation: CASSERGYEQYF.

This clone was observed a few times. The J gene is TRBJ2-5, the V gene TRBV27; no clear D gene. The CDR3 spans 11 residues. Looked up from germline, CDR1 is MNHEY and CDR2 is SMNVEV (reference sequence). V was clipped by 8 bases and J by 4 bases, with 8 bases between them. The DNA of the CDR3 is TGTGCCAGCCCTACCACAGAGACCCAGTACTTC. Protein sequence: CASPTTETQYF.

This clone was detected a few times. The chain uses TRBV9 and TRBJ2-2; a possible D gene is TRBD1 (5 bases). The CDR3 has 14 residues. The V gene's germline CDR1 is SGDLS and CDR2 YYNGEE. The V end was cut by 5 bases, the J end by 7 bases, with 15 bases between. DNA for the CDR3: TGTGCCAGCAGTTTACTCCAGGGTAACGGGGAGCTGTTTTTT. Its protein product is CASSLLQGNGELFF.

The chain links TRBV7-2 to TRBJ1-5; D unresolved. Germline CDR1 is SGHTA and CDR2 is FQGNSA. Between the trimmed V and J ends, which lost 3 bases and 4 bases, there was a span of 10 bases. CDR3 length: 14 residues. CDR3 nucleotides: TGTGCCAGCAGCTTGATGGGGAGGAATCAGCCCCAGCATTTT. As protein: CASSLMGRNQPQHF.

V is TRBV28 and J is TRBJ2-7, with D unresolved. Germline loops: CDR1 MDHEN, CDR2 SYDVKM. V was clipped by 6 bases and J by 3 bases, with 12 bases between them. The CDR3 contains 13 residues. The CDR3 DNA follows: TGTGCCAGCAGCTTGACACCTTTCTACGAGCAGTACTTC. It translates to CASSLTPFYEQYF.

This clone has more than one count but fewer than ten. The V gene is TRBV6-1, the J gene TRBJ2-5, with 10 bases fitting TRBD2. CDR1 and CDR2 from the germline V gene are MNHNS and SASEGT. With V trimmed by 2 bases and J by 5 bases, 11 bases remained unmatched. The CDR3 loop spans 17 amino acids. This CDR3 reads CASSEWDSGGSKETQYF. CDR3 nucleotides: TGTGCCAGCAGTGAATGGGATAGCGGGGGGTCAAAGGAGACCCAGTACTTC.

This clone was seen a few times. The rearrangement uses TRBV9 and TRBJ2-6, with D possibly matching TRBD1 (5 bases). Germline V gives CDR1 SGDLS, CDR2 YYNGEE. The CDR3 covers 16 residues. The V and J ends lost 0 bases and 2 bases respectively, with 9 bases between them. This chain's CDR3 is CASSVESRAGANVLTF. For the CDR3, the DNA is TGTGCCAGCAGCGTAGAAAGCAGGGCTGGGGCCAACGTCCTGACTTTC.

There are a few counts of this clone. The rearrangement links TRBV18 to TRBJ2-3; 11 bases align to TRBD2. CDR1 KGHSH and CDR2 LQKENI come from the germline V gene. The CDR3 consists of 19 residues. The V segment lost 1 base and the J segment 0 bases; nucleotides outside the gene matches: 9. DNA of the CDR3: TGTGCCAGCTCACCACAGGCACTAGCGGGGGCGACTAGCACAGATACGCAGTATTTT. Translated, it gives CASSPQALAGATSTDTQYF.

In its sample, this clone was seen a few times. This chain connects TRBV6-1 to TRBJ1-2; D is unresolved. Trimming removed 4 bases from V and 0 bases from J, with 9 bases in between. The CDR3 has 14 residues. Germline CDR1 and CDR2: MNHNS and SASEGT. The chain's CDR3 is CASSGRGSNYGYTF. The CDR3 DNA is TGTGCCAGCAGTGGCCGAGGGTCTAACTATGGCTACACCTTC.

This clone appeared a few times. The chain couples TRBV5-1 to TRBJ2-7, with D possibly matching TRBD2 (5 bases). CDR1 and CDR2 (germline): SGHRS, YFSETQ. The germline V and J ends were trimmed by 0 bases and 5 bases, with 6 bases remaining between them. The CDR3 loop spans 12 amino acids. CDR3 DNA: TGCGCCAGCAGCTTGGGGGGAGACGAGCAGTACTTC. The encoded protein is CASSLGGDEQYF.

This clone occurred a few times. The chain links TRBV18 to TRBJ1-2; TRBD1 might be the D (5 bases). The CDR3 contains 15 residues. V shed 4 bases and J shed 0 bases, with 12 bases lying between them. Germline V gene sequence: CDR1 KGHSH, CDR2 LQKENI. The DNA for the CDR3 is TGTGCCAGCTCACTGGGGTCAGGGACTAACTATGGCTACACCTTC. Translation gives CASSLGSGTNYGYTF.

This clone was seen a few times. J is TRBJ1-2 and V is TRBV18, with D perhaps matching TRBD1 (5 bases). With 6 bases removed from V and 8 bases from J, the gap between germline ends came to 16 bases. Germline loops: CDR1 KGHSH, CDR2 LQKENI. The CDR3 length is 13 residues. The CDR3, as DNA: TGTGCCAGCTCCGTCCAGGGTCGGCCCGGCTACACCTTC. Its protein is CASSVQGRPGYTF.